This TCR beta chain originates from a study of beta chain features in type 1 diabetes. Study details: Cell yields, age and gender were similar between patients and healthy donors. Study results and limitations: For TCRB rearrangement, an influence of HLA type remained unresolved here. A greater similarity of naive, central memory and Treg TCRB repertoires was seen among patients than among healthy donors.

It was via CD45RO/CCR7/CD25/CD127/CD95/CD27 that CD4+ naive, central memory, regulatory and stem cell-like memory cells were sorted. With regard to this clone: The antigen is undetermined.

Per germline, CDR1 LNHDA and CDR2 SQIVND (reference sequence). The CDR3 contains 15 residues. V was cut by 5 bases and J by 7 bases, with 20 bases left in between. The study reverse transcribed the entire isolated RNA, so it sequenced expressed TCRB transcripts. The assay was immunoSEQ multiplex PCR, and TCRdb's table has in-frame clones only and misses some. The data show approximately 250,000 clones, with 14% seen just once and around 0.025% held by the top ten. This TCR was sampled from a woman aged 40 to 55 in good health. The sample was naive CD4+ T cells from blood. This chain connects TRBV19 to TRBJ1-2, with D possibly being TRBD1 (6 bases). CDR3: CASSRDTRPISGYTF. The CDR3 DNA is TGTGCCAGTAGTCGGGACACAAGGCCTATCTCTGGCTACACCTTC.